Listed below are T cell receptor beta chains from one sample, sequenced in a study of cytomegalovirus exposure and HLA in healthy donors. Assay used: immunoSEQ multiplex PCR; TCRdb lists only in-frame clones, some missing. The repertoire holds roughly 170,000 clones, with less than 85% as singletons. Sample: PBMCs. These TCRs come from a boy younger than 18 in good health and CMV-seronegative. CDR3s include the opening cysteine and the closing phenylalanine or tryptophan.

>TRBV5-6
CASSLGKGAARGEKLFF
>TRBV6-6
CASSYGGGYYNEQFF
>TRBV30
CAWSPRHRNQPQHF
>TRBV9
CASSVFRSSYEQFF
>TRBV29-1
CSVVLVNEQFF
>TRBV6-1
CASSLDRGTYGYTF
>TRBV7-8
CASSETSGEQYF
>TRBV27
CASSQTGTPLGAFF
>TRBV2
CASSDPEIPSGGAWGETQYF
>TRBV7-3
CASSLNRAENEQFF
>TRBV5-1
CASSLEAVETQYF
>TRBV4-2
CASSQGSVAGRDEQFF
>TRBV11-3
CASSLEGGEGFPHTDTQYF
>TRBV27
CASSSPDRGEYGYTF
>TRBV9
CASSVRGTNEKLFF
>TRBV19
CASRPGTGWTEAFF
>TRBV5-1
CASSWEQRPNTEAFF
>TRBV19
CASTRPDRGLGYTF
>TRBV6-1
CAATGDRRANQPQHF
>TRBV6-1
CASSGSTGGHEQYF
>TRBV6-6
CASSAWGQFSGELFF
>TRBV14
CASSRRGQGAGNTIYF
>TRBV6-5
CASRRTQVGKLFF
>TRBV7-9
CASSPAPGGITDTQYF
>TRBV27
CASSRRRGEAFF
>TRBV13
CASSLGDRLAGGNEQFF
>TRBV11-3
CASSTRTGPNTEAFF
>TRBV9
CASSAVGSSSYEQYF
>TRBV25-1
CASSELGGRRGETQYF
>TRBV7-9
CASSPSSGTNEKLFF
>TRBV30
CASSRQGNQPQHF
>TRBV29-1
CSARTSLNTEAFF
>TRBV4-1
CASSQISSGPDGYTF
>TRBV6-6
CASSLTATNEKLFF
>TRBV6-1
CASSEFGQGRWPWHF
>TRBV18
CASSPSRTSNYGYTF
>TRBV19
CASSRDRGEKLFF
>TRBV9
CASSAAAGSGANVLTF
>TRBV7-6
CASSFTRTGTCGNTIYF
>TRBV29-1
CSVEDPRTGANTEAFF
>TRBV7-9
CASSLGESPEAFF
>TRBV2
CASRVRGQPQHF
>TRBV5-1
CASSRGLAGQTGELFF
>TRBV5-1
CASSLEGGTYNEQFF
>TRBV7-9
CSSSLAGFGRGYPETQYF
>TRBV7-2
CASSLGGTGLYEQYF
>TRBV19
CASSIVFRDEQFF